The 20 T cell receptor beta chains below come from one sample, sequenced in a study of human T cells and chemical hapten exposure. TCRdb passed the RACE reads through MiXCR, listing each CDR3 protein once. The table lists 30,000 to 40,000 distinct CDR3 sequences, about 7.6% of them singletons, with 1% to 1.5% in the top ten. Time point of the sample: pre-sensitization, week 0. Treatment indicated: therapeutic diphenylcyclopropenone sensitization with weekly scalp DPC. The specimen was whole blood, collected in connection with sensitization to the hapten diphenylcyclopropenone (DPC). The receptors were sampled from a woman aged 45-60 years with alopecia areata. Some clones in this sample may be carry-over from other donors' samples.

Details on this clonotype: This may come from a read error, since a much larger clone is one base off. The chain is built from TRBV6-2 or TRBV6-3 and TRBJ2-1; 10 positions agree with TRBD1. The V gene's germline CDR1 is MNHEY and CDR2 SVGEGT. This CDR3 comprises 15 residues. This CDR3 is CVSSYSGTGAPEQFF. In DNA form, the CDR3 reads TGTGTCAGCAGTTACTCGGGGACAGGGGCCCCGGAGCAGTTCTTC.

Only a few counts were recorded for this clonotype. The V gene is TRBV10-1, the J gene TRBJ2-7; TRBD1 agrees at 8 bases. J was trimmed by 4 bases and V by 2 bases; bases with no gene match: 7. This CDR3 spans 15 amino acids. In germline, CDR1 is WNHNN, CDR2 SYGVQD (reference sequence). Here the CDR3 DNA reads TGCGCCAGCAGTGAGACAGGACAGGGTTCTTACGAGCAGTACTTC. Protein sequence: CASSETGQGSYEQYF.

This clonotype was recorded once. A much larger clone differs from this one at a single base, so this may be a read error. The chain has TRBV11-2 and TRBJ2-5, with D hard to call. The CDR3 sequence is 14 residues long. The germline V gene has CDR1 SGHAT and CDR2 FQNNGV. The CDR3 spells CGSSLDWLQETQYF. For the CDR3, the DNA is TGTGGCAGCAGCTTAGATTGGCTCCAAGAGACCCAGTACTTC.

At least ten counts were recorded for this clonotype. This rearrangement joins TRBV18 to TRBJ2-4, with D possibly TRBD2 on 5 matching bases. Germline assignment: CDR1 KGHSH and CDR2 LQKENI. The V gene lost 2 bases and the J gene lost 6 bases, with 8 bases spanning the gap. The CDR3 is made up of 13 amino acids. CDR3 coding DNA: TGTGCCAGCTCACCAGGCCGGGGAAACATTCAGTACTTC. Amino acids: CASSPGRGNIQYF.

The gene calls are TRBV9 and TRBJ2-7; 10 bases are shared with TRBD2. The length of the CDR3 is 14 residues. V shed 0 bases, J shed 4 bases, and the junction held 1 base outside the gene matches. Per germline, CDR1 SGDLS and CDR2 YYNGEE. The CDR3 bases are TGTGCCAGCAGCGTAGCTAGCGGGAGTTACGAGCAGTACTTC. Translating it yields CASSVASGSYEQYF.

The chain recombines TRBV6-6 with TRBJ2-1, with 11 bases matching TRBD2. The CDR3 has 15 residues. The V gene's germline CDR1 is MNHNY and CDR2 SVGAGI (reference sequence). The ends lost 2 bases at V and 10 bases at J; junction bases unmatched: 7. Written as DNA, the CDR3 is TGTGCCAGCAGTTACGGGGCTAGCGGGAGGAGCGAGCAGTTCTTC. This translates into CASSYGASGRSEQFF.

This clonotype was seen at least ten times. This chain joins TRBV7-6 and TRBJ1-1, with a possible D match to TRBD1 (5 bases). CDR1 and CDR2 from the germline V gene are SGHVS and FNYEAQ. V was cut by 2 bases and J by 7 bases, with 11 bases left in between. This CDR3 comprises 13 residues. DNA for the CDR3: TGTGCCAGCAGCTTATTGACAGAGGGTGAAGCTTTCTTT. It yields the protein CASSLLTEGEAFF.

This clonotype was recorded many times. The chain carries TRBV13 and TRBJ2-1; 7 bases are a match to TRBD2. The CDR3 runs to 19 residues. V was pared by 1 base and J by 3 bases, with 15 bases of the junction left unmatched. From germline, CDR1 is PRHDT and CDR2 FYEKMQ (reference sequence). The CDR3 region is CASSLEEGTRREFYNEQFF. CDR3 nucleotide sequence: TGTGCCAGCAGCTTAGAGGAGGGGACGAGGCGGGAGTTCTACAATGAGCAGTTCTTC.

This clonotype has ten or more counts. The rearrangement links TRBV7-9 to TRBJ1-6; 10 nucleotides agree with TRBD1. This CDR3 spans 16 amino acids. Germline CDR1 SEHNR, CDR2 FQNEAQ (reference sequence). The V gene end was trimmed by 6 bases and the J gene end by 7 bases; junction bases not matched to a gene: 9. CDR3 DNA: TGTGCCAGCAGTTCGGGACAGGGGTTCTGGAATTCACCCCTCCACTTT. Residues: CASSSGQGFWNSPLHF.

In its sample, this clonotype was seen many times. The rearrangement joins TRBV25-1 to TRBJ2-1, with D possibly being TRBD2 (6 bases). V was clipped by 3 bases and J by 0 bases, with 12 bases between them. CDR1 and CDR2 from the germline V gene are MGHDK and SYGVNS. This CDR3 contains 16 residues. CDR3 sequence reads: CASSDFGGSSYNEQFF. DNA for the CDR3: TGTGCCAGCAGTGATTTTGGAGGGAGCTCCTACAATGAGCAGTTCTTC.

The rearrangement joins TRBV5-1 to TRBJ2-5, with D possibly being TRBD1 (6 bases). CDR1 and CDR2 (germline): SGHRS, YFSETQ. V was trimmed by 1 base and J by 5 bases, leaving 12 bases between them. The CDR3 is made up of 14 amino acids. This chain's CDR3 is CASSLTRGTETQYF. CDR3 nucleotides: TGCGCCAGCAGCTTGACAAGGGGGACGGAGACCCAGTACTTC.

This clonotype was recorded at least ten times. The V and J genes are TRBV4-2 and TRBJ2-3; 7 nucleotides align to TRBD2. The ends lost 3 bases at V and 8 bases at J; junction bases unmatched: 14. Germline CDR1 is LGHNA and CDR2 is YNFKEQ. This CDR3 region has 16 residues. As DNA, the CDR3 is TGTGCCAGCAGCCAGAAAGGCGGGACGGGGGGAGGTACGCAGTATTTT. This gives the protein CASSQKGGTGGGTQYF.

This clonotype was seen many times. V usage is TRBV29-1 and J usage is TRBJ1-6; 7 bases map to TRBD1. Germline CDR1 reads SQVTM; CDR2 reads ANQGSEA. V was clipped by 3 bases and J by 7 bases; unmatched bases: 3. The CDR3 sequence is 13 residues long. In DNA form, the CDR3 reads TGCAGCGTTGAGACAGGGCGCAATTCACCCCTCCACTTT. Residues: CSVETGRNSPLHF.

CDR3 sequence: CASSPVNEKLFF. In DNA form, the CDR3 reads TGTGCCAGCTCACCCGTAAATGAAAAACTGTTTTTT. This chain connects TRBV18 to TRBJ1-4; no definite D call. Germline values: CDR1 KGHSH, CDR2 LQKENI. This CDR3 has 12 amino acids. Trimming pared 3 bases from V and 5 bases from J, leaving 4 bases between.

This clonotype occurred a few times. This rearrangement joins TRBV15 to TRBJ2-1; D remains unclear. The length of the CDR3 is 16 residues. V lost 2 bases to trimming and J lost 7 bases, with 18 bases between them. Germline V gene lookup returns CDR1 LNHNV and CDR2 YYDKDF (reference sequence). The DNA for the CDR3 is TGTGCCACCAGCAGACCAGACGGCCTTTTAACGAATGAGCAGTTCTTC. Translating gives CATSRPDGLLTNEQFF.

This clonotype was observed at least ten times. The CDR3 here is CASSLLAGAGLYEQYF. CDR3 nucleotides: TGTGCCAGCAGCTTACTTGCGGGAGCGGGTTTGTACGAGCAGTACTTC. The chain couples TRBV11-2 to TRBJ2-7; 7 bases align to TRBD2. Trimming took 2 bases from V and 4 from J; bases not matched to a gene: 11. The germline CDR1 and CDR2 sequences are SGHAT and FQNNGV. The CDR3 runs to 16 residues.

This clonotype has a count of ten or more. The chain uses TRBV20-1 and TRBJ2-3; TRBD2 matches at 9 bases. The CDR3 totals 15 residues. From germline, CDR1 is DFQATT and CDR2 SNEGSKA (reference sequence). With 0 bases clipped from V and 5 bases from J, the junction kept 6 bases outside the gene matches. The CDR3 bases are TGCAGTGCTAGAGATAACGGCGGGAGGGGAGATACGCAGTATTTT. It specifies CSARDNGGRGDTQYF.

Many counts were recorded for this clonotype. The rearrangement joins TRBV29-1 to TRBJ2-2; D is ambiguous. Germline-derived CDR1 and CDR2 are SQVTM and ANQGSEA. The CDR3 runs 13 residues. This chain's CDR3 is CSLRTANTGELFF. The CDR3 bases are TGCAGTCTGCGGACGGCGAACACCGGGGAGCTGTTTTTT.

There are a few counts of this clonotype. The CDR3 spells CSVTRGTAITDTQYF. For the CDR3, the DNA is TGCAGCGTTACGCGGGGGACAGCGATCACAGATACGCAGTATTTT. This sequence joins TRBV29-1 and TRBJ2-3; D tentatively fits TRBD1 or TRBD2 (7 bases each). In germline, CDR1 is SQVTM, CDR2 ANQGSEA. Trimming cost V 5 bases and J 2 bases, with 17 bases left between them. The CDR3 runs to 15 residues.

This clonotype was observed many times. The chain is built from TRBV4-3 and TRBJ1-6, with D tentatively TRBD1 (6 bases). Trimming took 0 bases from V and 7 from J, leaving 19 bases between them. Germline V lookup: CDR1 LGHNA, CDR2 YSLEER. The CDR3 is 18 residues long. CDR3 bases: TGCGCCAGCAGCCAAGAGATCCCATACGGGGGCCAAAATTCACCCCTCCACTTT. Its translation is CASSQEIPYGGQNSPLHF.